By its share, the clone carrying this TCR beta chain is medium-sized. Its antigen is unknown. This CDR3 is 11 amino acids long. The junction had 1 base not matched to a gene; V was cut back by 6 bases and J by 6 bases. Germline V gives CDR1 MNHEY, CDR2 SVGAGI. Constant-region reverse primers amplified full-length variable regions, followed by semi-nested Nested Universal Primer A PCR. TCRdb redid the calling of the 5' RACE reads with MiXCR, one entry per CDR3 protein. Seen here are some 9,100 distinct CDR3 sequences, around 15% observed once, and the top ten hold around 3.3%. Study-level results: The TCR gene usage of tumor memory CD4+ T cells clustered together with blood and lymph node memory CD4+ cells and with lymph node naive CD4+ cells.

Treg sorting used a CD4+CD25+CD127-/low gate. The source of this sequence is a female donor with breast cancer. The chain uses TRBV6-5 and TRBJ1-1; 7 bases align to TRBD1. The specimen sequenced was Tregs sorted from blood. The CDR3 DNA sequence: TGTGCCAGCAGCAGGGGGGCTGAAGCTTTCTTT. It encodes CASSRGAEAFF.